This T cell receptor (beta chain) was found in a study of blood T cell repertoires in COVID-19 (dated by TCRdb to about 2020). Looking at the study overall: Samples from collaborators originated in the United States, Italy and Spain and spanned both the acute and convalescent phases of COVID-19. The material from the prospective study consisted of cDNA or gDNA derived from T cells, B-cell-depleted T cells, or PBMCs. Deeply sampled blood TCRbeta repertoires from subjects exposed to, actively infected with, or recovered from COVID-19 were included in the dataset. A freely available public database, intended as a resource for researchers studying the immune response to SARS-CoV-2, is where the repertoires were released. Samples came from the ongoing ImmuneRACE study (first 160 participants) plus 1,254 subjects from 6 global collaborators. A de-identified subject ID, COVID-19 status, age in years and sex were almost always included in the sample metadata. HLA class I and class II types, where available, came from metadata supplied by the sample provider rather than from assay-based typing.

Whole blood was collected in K2EDTA tubes by collaborating institutions according to the institutions' own protocols. For TCRbeta analysis, collaborators shipped samples as frozen whole blood, isolated PBMCs, or DNA extracted from either of those sample types. Broad study findings and their caveats: Clinical and demographic metadata were provided uncurated, with the amount varying by source and participant.

TCRbeta CDR3 regions were amplified from genomic DNA by means of the immunoSEQ Assay, a bias-controlled multiplex PCR. From the authors' description of their analysis: Within the assay, amplification of reference gene primers was used to estimate how many nucleated cells each sample contained. To quantify the absolute abundance of each unique TCRbeta CDR3 rearrangement, sequence reads were collapsed and filtered. Productive Simpson clonality was computed per sample as the square root of Simpson's diversity index over productive rearrangements. TCRdb carries this immuneACCESS record with in-frame sequences only. Its versions omit some clonotypes, under half of them owing to an unresolved V gene in the studies checked, with the rest unexplained. V and J calls and clone size follow that table, whereas D and trimming were derived from the DNA. A total of approximately 170,000 clones appear in this sample, roughly 80% of them only once. The ten largest make up around 11% of the sample.

This clone has a handful of counts. The antigen this receptor binds is unknown. No qualities accompany the bases; no much larger clone lies one base away. Here V drops 4 bases and J drops 2 bases, and the junction holds 3 bases not matched to any gene. The CDR3, cysteine through phenylalanine, is 14 amino acids long. The entry retains the CDR3 DNA only, 42 bases that are in frame from base 1. CDR1 and CDR2, per the germline V gene, are KGHSH and LQKENI. The chain employs TRBV18 and TRBJ1-1, with 8 middle bases fitting TRBD1. The sample was peripheral blood. The receptor was isolated from a woman in her forties or fifties with acute or convalescent COVID-19. The nucleotides read TGTGCCAGCTCACGGGACAGGAAAAACACTGAAGCTTTCTTT. This yields the protein CASSRDRKNTEAFF.